The clone carrying this TCR beta chain was found many times. The sample comes from a study of T cells in Graves' hyperthyroidism and ophthalmopathy. Amplification of TCR beta CDR3 regions was performed using RNA transcripts as template. The TCR CDR3 first-round RT-PCR relied on the HTBI primer set. TCRdb analysed the multiplex PCR reads with MiXCR anew, one entry per CDR3 protein. The repertoire holds around 600,000 distinct CDR3 sequences, with approximately 15% as singletons. Enrolled ophthalmopathy patients presented with a Clinical Activity Score of at least 3, a NOSPECS grade of at least 4, and disease duration under 3 months. The sample was blood. The TCR sequence derives from a woman aged 18-29 years with Graves' ophthalmopathy.

Written as DNA, the CDR3 is TGTGCCAGCAGTTTCAGGGAAGACTATGGCTACACCTTC. Encoded protein: CASSFREDYGYTF. The chain carries TRBV12-3 or TRBV12-4 and TRBJ1-2, with D perhaps matching TRBD1 (5 bases). V was cut by 3 bases and J by 3 bases, with 8 bases left in between. There are 13 residues in the CDR3.